These 5 T cell receptor beta chains were all obtained from the same sample, sequenced in a study of T cell responses to AZD1222 COVID-19 vaccine. Here immunoSEQ multiplex PCR was the method, and the copy in TCRdb shows in-frame clones only, minus some. This sample has around 190,000 clones, with 91% found just once. The source was peripheral blood, collected 28 days after the second AZD1222 dose. These receptors were obtained from an adult who received the AZD1222 COVID-19 vaccine.

The CDR3 bases are TGTGCCACCAGTCCCACAGGGCAGACTAGCGGGAGGGCCGGGGAGCAGTTCTTC. It is translated as CATSPTGQTSGRAGEQFF. V gene TRBV24-1 combines with J gene TRBJ2-1; 14 positions match TRBD2. CDR3 length equals 18 residues. Trimming took 6 bases from V and 10 from J; bases not matched to a gene: 16. The germline V gene encodes CDR1 KGHDR and CDR2 SFDVKD.

V gene TRBV7-8 combines with J gene TRBJ1-2; D remains ambiguous. Germline lookup yields CDR1 SGHVS and CDR2 FQNEAQ. V was shortened by 5 bases and J by 3 bases, with 10 bases between the two germline ends. This CDR3 is built from 13 residues. CDR3 sequence: CASSPGRDYGYTF. Here the CDR3 DNA reads TGTGCCAGCAGCCCGGGTAGGGACTATGGCTACACCTTC.

The gene calls are TRBV3-1 (or the pseudogene TRBV3-2) and TRBJ2-3; D is unclear. The ends were cut back, 3 bases at V and 5 bases at J, with 9 bases in the middle. The CDR3 loop spans 13 amino acids. Germline assignment: CDR1 LGHDT and CDR2 YNNKEL (reference sequence). CDR3 nucleotide sequence: TGTGCCAGCAGCCAGCGTCCGGAAGATACGCAGTATTTT. It translates to CASSQRPEDTQYF.

This chain connects TRBV9 to TRBJ1-5; a possible D gene is TRBD1 (5 bases). The germline CDR1 and CDR2 sequences are SGDLS and YYNGEE. The CDR3 has 14 residues. V shed 7 bases and J shed 0 bases, with 11 bases lying between them. CDR3 DNA: TGTGCCAGCCTGAGGGGAAATAGCAATCAGCCCCAGCATTTT. Translated: CASLRGNSNQPQHF.

The chain combines TRBV13 with TRBJ2-7; TRBD2 is a possible D gene (6 bases). Per the germline V gene, CDR1 is PRHDT and CDR2 is FYEKMQ (reference sequence). Trimming removed 1 base at V and 2 bases at J, with 12 bases between. The CDR3 runs 15 residues. The CDR3 spells CASSLEGTGAYEQYF. Here the CDR3 DNA reads TGTGCCAGCAGCTTAGAGGGGACGGGAGCCTACGAGCAGTACTTC.